What follows describes a single T cell receptor (beta chain). The record originates from a study of blood T cell repertoires in COVID-19. Sequencing used immunoSEQ multiplex PCR; TCRdb keeps in-frame clones, though not all of them. The table includes about 310,000 clones, approximately 81% detected once. Trimming cost V 3 bases and J 5 bases, with 11 bases left between them. This CDR3 is built from 13 residues. CDR1 is KGHSH, CDR2 LQKENI, per germline. The gene calls are TRBV18 and TRBJ2-7; D is perhaps TRBD1 (6 bases). The TCR was taken from a woman aged 30 to 39 who had been exposed to COVID-19. The specimen sequenced was PBMCs or T cells enriched from blood (not recorded which). In DNA, the CDR3 is TGTGCCAGCTCACCGACGGGACACAACGAGCAGTACTTC. Translating it yields CASSPTGHNEQYF.